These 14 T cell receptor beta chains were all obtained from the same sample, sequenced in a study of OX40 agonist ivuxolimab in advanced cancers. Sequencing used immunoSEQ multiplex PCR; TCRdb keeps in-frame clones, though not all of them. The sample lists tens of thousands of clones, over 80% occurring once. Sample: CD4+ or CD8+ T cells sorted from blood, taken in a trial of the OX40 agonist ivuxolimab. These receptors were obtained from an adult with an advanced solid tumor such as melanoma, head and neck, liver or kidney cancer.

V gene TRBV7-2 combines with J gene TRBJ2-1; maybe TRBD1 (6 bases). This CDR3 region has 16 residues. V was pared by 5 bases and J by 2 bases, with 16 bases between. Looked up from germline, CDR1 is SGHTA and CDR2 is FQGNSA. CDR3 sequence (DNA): TGTGCCAGCAGCCCCAACAGGGTGTGGCCCTACAATGAGCAGTTCTTC. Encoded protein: CASSPNRVWPYNEQFF.

CDR3 amino acids: CASSRDGQETQYF. In nucleotides, the CDR3 is TGTGCCAGCAGTCGGGACGGGCAAGAGACCCAGTACTTC. The chain combines TRBV5-4 with TRBJ2-5, with D possibly called TRBD1 or TRBD2 (5 bases each). The V end lost 5 bases, the J end lost 2 bases, and 10 bases lay between the germline ends. Germline lookup yields CDR1 SGHNT and CDR2 YYREEE (reference sequence). The CDR3 length is 13 residues.

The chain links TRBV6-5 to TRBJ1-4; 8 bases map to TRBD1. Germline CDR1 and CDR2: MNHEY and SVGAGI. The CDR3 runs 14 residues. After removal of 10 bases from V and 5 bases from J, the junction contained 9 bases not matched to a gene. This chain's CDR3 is CATGDRRTNEKLFF. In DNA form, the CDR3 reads TGTGCCACCGGGGACAGGCGGACAAATGAAAAACTGTTTTTT.

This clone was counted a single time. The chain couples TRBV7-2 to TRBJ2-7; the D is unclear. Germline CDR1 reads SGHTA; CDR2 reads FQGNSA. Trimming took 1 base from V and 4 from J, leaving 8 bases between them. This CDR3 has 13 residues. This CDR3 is CASSLGPLYEQYF. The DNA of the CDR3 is TGTGCCAGCAGCTTAGGACCCCTGTACGAGCAGTACTTC.

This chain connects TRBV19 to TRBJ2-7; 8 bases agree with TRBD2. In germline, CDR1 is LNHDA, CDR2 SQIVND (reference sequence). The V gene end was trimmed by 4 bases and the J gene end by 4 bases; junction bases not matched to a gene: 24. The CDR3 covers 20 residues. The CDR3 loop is CASSTILSVSGTRGSYEQYF. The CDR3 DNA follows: TGTGCCAGTAGTACCATCCTGTCGGTTAGCGGGACTAGAGGTAGTTACGAGCAGTACTTC.

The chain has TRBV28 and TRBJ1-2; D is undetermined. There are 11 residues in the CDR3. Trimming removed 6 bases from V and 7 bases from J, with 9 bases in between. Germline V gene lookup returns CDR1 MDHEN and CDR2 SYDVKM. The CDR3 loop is CASSSYVGYTF. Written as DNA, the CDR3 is TGTGCCAGCAGCTCGTACGTTGGCTACACCTTC.

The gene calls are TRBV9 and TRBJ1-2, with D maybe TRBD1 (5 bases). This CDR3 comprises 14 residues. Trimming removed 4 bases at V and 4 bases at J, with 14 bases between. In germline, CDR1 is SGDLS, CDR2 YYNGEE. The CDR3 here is CASSQGPQGYGYTF. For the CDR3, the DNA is TGTGCCAGCAGCCAGGGCCCCCAGGGCTATGGCTACACCTTC.

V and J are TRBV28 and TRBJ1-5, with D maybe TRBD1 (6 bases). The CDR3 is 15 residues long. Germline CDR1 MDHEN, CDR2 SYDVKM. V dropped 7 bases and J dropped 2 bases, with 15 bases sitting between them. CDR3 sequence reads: CASTPGGGGNQPQHF. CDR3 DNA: TGTGCCAGCACCCCGGGCGGGGGCGGCAATCAGCCCCAGCATTTT.

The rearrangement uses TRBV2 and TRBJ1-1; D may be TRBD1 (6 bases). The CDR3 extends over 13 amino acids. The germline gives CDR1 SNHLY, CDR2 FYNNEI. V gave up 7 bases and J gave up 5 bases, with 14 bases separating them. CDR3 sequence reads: CASKRRDTTEAFF. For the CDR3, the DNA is TGTGCCAGCAAGAGGAGGGACACAACTGAAGCTTTCTTT. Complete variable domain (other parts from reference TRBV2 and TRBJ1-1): EPEVTQTPSHQVTQMGQEVILRCVPISNHLYFYWYRQILGQKVEFLVSFYNNEISEKSEIFDDQFSVERPDGSNFTLKIRSTKLEDSAMYFCASKRRDTTEAFFGQGTRLTVV.

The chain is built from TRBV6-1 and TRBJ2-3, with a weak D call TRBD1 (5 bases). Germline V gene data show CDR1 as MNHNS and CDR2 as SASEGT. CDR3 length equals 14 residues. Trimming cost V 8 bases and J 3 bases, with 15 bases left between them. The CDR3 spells CASDSAVWTDTQYF. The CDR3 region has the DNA TGTGCCAGCGACAGCGCGGTTTGGACAGATACGCAGTATTTT.

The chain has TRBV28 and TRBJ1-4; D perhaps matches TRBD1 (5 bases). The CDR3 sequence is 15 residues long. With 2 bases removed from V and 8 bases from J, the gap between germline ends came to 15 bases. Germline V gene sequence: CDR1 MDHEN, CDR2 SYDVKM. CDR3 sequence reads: CASSLVVAGREKLFF. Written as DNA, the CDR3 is TGTGCCAGCAGTTTAGTAGTGGCAGGGAGGGAAAAACTGTTTTTT. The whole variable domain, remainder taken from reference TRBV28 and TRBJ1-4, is DVKVTQSSRYLVKRTGEKVFLECVQDMDHENMFWYRQDPGLGLRLIYFSYDVKMKEKGDIPEGYSVSREKKERFSLILESASTNQTSMYLCASSLVVAGREKLFFGSGTQLSVL.

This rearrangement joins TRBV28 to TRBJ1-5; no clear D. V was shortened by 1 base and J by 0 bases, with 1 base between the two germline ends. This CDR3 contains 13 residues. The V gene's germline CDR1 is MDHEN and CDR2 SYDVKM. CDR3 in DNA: TGTGCCAGCAGTTTATATAGCAATCAGCCCCAGCATTTT. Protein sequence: CASSLYSNQPQHF.

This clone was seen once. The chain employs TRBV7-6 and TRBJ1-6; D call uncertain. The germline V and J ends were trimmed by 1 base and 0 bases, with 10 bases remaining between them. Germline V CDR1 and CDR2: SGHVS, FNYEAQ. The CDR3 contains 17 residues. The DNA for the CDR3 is TGTGCCAGCAGCTTAGAGGCCTTGAGCTCCTATAATTCACCCCTCCACTTT. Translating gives CASSLEALSSYNSPLHF.

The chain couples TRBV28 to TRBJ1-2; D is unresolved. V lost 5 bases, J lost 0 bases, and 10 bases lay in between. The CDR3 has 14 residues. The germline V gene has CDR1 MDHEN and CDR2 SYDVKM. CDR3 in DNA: TGTGCCAGCAGTCTTTCGAGGACTAACTATGGCTACACCTTC. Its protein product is CASSLSRTNYGYTF.